The clone carrying this T cell receptor (beta chain) was observed a handful of times. Antigen specificity is unknown. Libraries were prepared by immunoSEQ multiplex PCR; TCRdb keeps only in-frame clonotypes and omits some of them. This table holds 120,000 to 150,000 clones, about 92% found once. This record comes from a study of T cell responses to AZD1222 COVID-19 vaccine. Study-wide background: Second doses at about 4 or about 12 weeks were pooled.

Overall study findings and caveats: Donors were largely white British and mainly female; clonal diversity was possibly underestimated.

There are 15 residues in the CDR3. Germline lookup yields CDR1 SGHVS and CDR2 FNYEAQ. With 4 bases clipped from V and 1 base from J, the junction kept 4 bases outside the gene matches. This receptor was taken from an adult in good health. The starting material was peripheral blood, obtained on day 0 of AZD1222 vaccination. The V call is TRBV7-6, the J call TRBJ1-1; 9 bases line up with TRBD1. The CDR3 sequence is CASSSGTGSNTEAFF. The CDR3 bases are TGTGCCAGCAGCTCCGGGACAGGGTCGAACACTGAAGCTTTCTTT.